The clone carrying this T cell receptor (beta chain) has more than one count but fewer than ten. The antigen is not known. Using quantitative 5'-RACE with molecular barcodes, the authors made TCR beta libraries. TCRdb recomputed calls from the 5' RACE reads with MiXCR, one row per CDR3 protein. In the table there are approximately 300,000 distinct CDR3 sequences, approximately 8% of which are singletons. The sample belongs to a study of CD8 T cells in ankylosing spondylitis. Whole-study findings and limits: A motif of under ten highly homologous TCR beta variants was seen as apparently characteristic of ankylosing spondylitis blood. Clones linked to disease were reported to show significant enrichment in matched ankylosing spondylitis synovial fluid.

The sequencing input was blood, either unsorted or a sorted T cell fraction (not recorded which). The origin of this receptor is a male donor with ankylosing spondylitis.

CDR3 in amino acids: CAISESFPSSTDTQYF. CDR3 nucleotides: TGTGCCATCAGTGAGTCCTTCCCATCTAGCACAGATACGCAGTATTTT. This chain uses TRBV10-3 with TRBJ2-3, with D uncertain. V dropped 0 bases and J dropped 0 bases, with 10 bases sitting between them. Germline V gene sequence: CDR1 ENHRY, CDR2 SYGVKD. This CDR3 region has 16 residues.